The 24 T cell receptor beta chains below were found in one sample sequenced in a study of human thymus T cells. Sequencing used immunoSEQ multiplex PCR; TCRdb keeps in-frame clones, though not all of them. The repertoire consists of tens of thousands of clones, with around 94% occurring once and the leading ten covering 0.095% to 0.15%. The sequencing sample was made of blood. The receptors come from a boy under two years old with a congenital heart defect but otherwise immunologically healthy.

This clone was counted once. This rearrangement joins TRBV6-6 to TRBJ1-6; the D is unclear. Trimming took 10 bases from V and 0 from J, leaving 16 bases between them. Germline assignment: CDR1 MNHNY and CDR2 SVGAGI (reference sequence). The CDR3 is 16 amino acids. The DNA for the CDR3 is TGTGCCACTTTATACTTCGGCAGCTCCTATAATTCACCCCTCCACTTT. It encodes CATLYFGSSYNSPLHF.

The CDR3 coding sequence is TGTGCCAGCAGCTTAGCCCTAGTAGAGACCCAGTACTTC. It yields the protein CASSLALVETQYF. This sequence joins TRBV7-8 and TRBJ2-5; D is uncertain. The V gene's germline CDR1 is SGHVS and CDR2 FQNEAQ. This CDR3 contains 13 residues. The V end was cut by 0 bases, the J end by 4 bases, with 6 bases between.

This clone was seen a single time. The J gene is TRBJ2-1, the V gene TRBV13, with 8 bases aligning to TRBD1. Germline V gene sequence: CDR1 PRHDT, CDR2 FYEKMQ (reference sequence). V lost 4 bases to trimming and J lost 8 bases; unmatched junction nucleotides: 13. This CDR3 has 16 amino acids. The CDR3 sequence: CASSSWTGRLKYEQFF. The DNA of the CDR3 is TGTGCCAGCAGCTCATGGACAGGGAGACTTAAATATGAGCAGTTCTTC.

V and J are TRBV7-3 and TRBJ2-5; weak D call: TRBD2 (5 bases). Trimming took off 2 bases at V and 7 bases at J, with 11 bases between the two ends. The germline CDR1 and CDR2 sequences are SGHTA and FQGTGA. The CDR3 has 13 amino acids. The CDR3 loop reads CASSLGPEGTQYF. In DNA form, the CDR3 reads TGTGCCAGCAGCTTAGGCCCCGAGGGGACCCAGTACTTC.

The rearrangement uses TRBV5-6 and TRBJ1-2; no clear D. CDR1 and CDR2 from the germline V gene are SGHDT and YYEEEE. Trimming cost V 1 base and J 6 bases, with 10 bases left between them. The CDR3 has 13 residues. The chain's CDR3 is CASSLTGLDGYTF. Here the CDR3 DNA reads TGTGCCAGCAGCTTGACGGGTTTGGATGGCTACACCTTC.

This chain joins TRBV18 and TRBJ2-3; 10 positions match TRBD2. The CDR3 is made up of 17 amino acids. V lost 1 base, J lost 6 bases, and 10 bases stayed unmatched. Germline loops: CDR1 KGHSH, CDR2 LQKENI. CDR3: CASSPLAGGIAEDTQYF. DNA for the CDR3: TGTGCCAGCTCACCACTAGCGGGGGGTATAGCGGAGGATACGCAGTATTTT.

The chain has TRBV6-5 and TRBJ1-1; 9 positions agree with TRBD1. The V gene end was trimmed by 2 bases and the J gene end by 5 bases; junction bases not matched to a gene: 6. This CDR3 spans 15 amino acids. Germline CDR1 MNHEY, CDR2 SVGAGI. In DNA form, the CDR3 reads TGTGCCAGCAGTTACCTCACAGGGGGCGGAACTGAAGCTTTCTTT. It codes for CASSYLTGGGTEAFF.

The rearrangement uses TRBV9 and TRBJ2-1, with 7 nucleotides matching TRBD1. The J segment lost 4 bases and the V segment lost 5 bases, leaving 6 bases of the junction unmatched. CDR1 SGDLS and CDR2 YYNGEE come from the germline V gene. There are 14 residues in the CDR3. Here the CDR3 DNA reads TGTGCCAGCAGTTTCAGGGGGACATACAATGAGCAGTTCTTC. This gives the protein CASSFRGTYNEQFF.

This chain links TRBV11-3 with TRBJ1-4; D remains unclear. V lost 4 bases and J 7 bases, leaving 16 bases between the germline ends. The CDR3 spans 15 residues. CDR1 and CDR2 from the germline V gene are SGHNT and YENEEA. The CDR3 loop reads CASSSPFSKGEKLFF. The CDR3 nucleotides are TGTGCCAGCAGCTCTCCCTTCTCAAAGGGTGAAAAACTGTTTTTT.

V usage is TRBV7-2 and J usage is TRBJ2-3, with D uncertain. CDR3 length equals 13 residues. In germline, CDR1 is SGHTA, CDR2 FQGNSA. V lost 5 bases and J 2 bases, leaving 8 bases between the germline ends. The CDR3 loop is CASSSRITDTQYF. As DNA, the CDR3 is TGTGCCAGCAGCAGTAGAATCACAGATACGCAGTATTTT. Variable domain in full (rest from reference TRBV7-2 and TRBJ2-3): GAGVSQSPSNKVTEKGKDVELRCDPISGHTALYWYRQSLGQGLEFLIYFQGNSAPDKSGLPSDRFSAERTGGSVSTLTIQRTQQEDSAVYLCASSSRITDTQYFGPGTRLTVL.

This chain uses TRBV5-6 with TRBJ2-2; no definite D call. Germline loops: CDR1 SGHDT, CDR2 YYEEEE. The V and J ends lost 4 bases and 0 bases respectively, with 7 bases between them. The CDR3 extends over 14 amino acids. CDR3 amino acids: CASSPVSNTGELFF. In DNA form, the CDR3 reads TGTGCCAGCAGCCCAGTCTCGAACACCGGGGAGCTGTTTTTT.

In its sample, this clone was seen once. The chain has TRBV5-4 and TRBJ2-3; the match to TRBD2 covers 14 bases. The CDR3 is made up of 18 amino acids. Per germline, CDR1 SGHNT and CDR2 YYREEE (reference sequence). Trimming cost V 0 bases and J 0 bases; bases outside gene matches: 3. This chain's CDR3 is CASSLGLAGGPSTDTQYF. In nucleotides, the CDR3 is TGTGCCAGCAGCTTGGGACTAGCGGGGGGGCCTAGCACAGATACGCAGTATTTT.

The gene calls are TRBV19 and TRBJ1-5; 11 positions match TRBD1. V shed 6 bases, J shed 6 bases, and the junction held 4 bases outside the gene matches. CDR1 is LNHDA, CDR2 SQIVND, per germline (reference sequence). The CDR3 runs 14 residues. CDR3 sequence (DNA): TGTGCCAGTAGGGACAGGGGGCAGAGTCAGCCCCAGCATTTT. Amino acid sequence: CASRDRGQSQPQHF.

The chain has TRBV9 and TRBJ2-1, with TRBD1 matching 8 bases. In germline, CDR1 is SGDLS, CDR2 YYNGEE. V dropped 2 bases and J dropped 9; count of bases not matched to a gene: 10. CDR3 length equals 15 residues. The CDR3 here is CASSVTTAGGGEQFF. The CDR3 region has the DNA TGTGCCAGCAGCGTGACGACGGCAGGGGGCGGTGAGCAGTTCTTC. The variable domain in full, with the rest retrieved from reference TRBV9 and TRBJ2-1, is DSGVTQTPKHLITATGQRVTLRCSPRSGDLSVYWYQQSLDQGLQFLIQYYNGEERAKGNILERFSAQQFPDLHSELNLSSLELGDSALYFCASSVTTAGGGEQFFGPGTRLTVL.

The chain carries TRBV28 and TRBJ2-5, with 12 bases matching TRBD2. The CDR3 extends over 14 amino acids. Germline CDR1 is MDHEN and CDR2 is SYDVKM. V lost 5 bases and J lost 4; bases outside the gene matches: 2. CDR3 protein: CASSKLAGGETQYF. The CDR3 nucleotides are TGTGCCAGCAGTAAACTAGCGGGGGGAGAGACCCAGTACTTC.

The V and J genes are TRBV10-3 and TRBJ1-2; the match to TRBD1 covers 8 bases. Germline V CDR1 and CDR2: ENHRY, SYGVKD. With 0 bases clipped from V and 2 bases from J, the junction kept 2 bases outside the gene matches. The CDR3 is made up of 15 amino acids. The CDR3: CAISESAGGNYGYTF. Written as DNA, the CDR3 is TGTGCCATCAGTGAGTCTGCAGGGGGCAACTATGGCTACACCTTC.

The gene calls are TRBV28 and TRBJ2-5; 7 bases fit TRBD1. There are 14 residues in the CDR3. Germline V lookup: CDR1 MDHEN, CDR2 SYDVKM. V dropped 8 bases and J dropped 2; count of bases not matched to a gene: 8. CDR3 sequence reads: CASGRPRGQETQYF. The CDR3 nucleotides are TGTGCCAGCGGCAGGCCCAGGGGGCAAGAGACCCAGTACTTC.

The chain joins TRBV18 to TRBJ1-2; 8 nucleotides line up with TRBD1. V was clipped by 0 bases and J by 8 bases; unmatched bases: 8. Germline CDR1 is KGHSH and CDR2 is LQKENI. The CDR3 runs to 15 residues. Here the CDR3 DNA reads TGTGCCAGCTCACCACCCGGACAGGGAAAGAACGGCTACACCTTC. It encodes CASSPPGQGKNGYTF.

As DNA, the CDR3 is TGCGCCAGCAGTGGGGGCACAGATACGCAGTATTTT. This translates into CASSGGTDTQYF. The V call is TRBV10-1, the J call TRBJ2-3; no firm D call. V lost 4 bases and J 1 base, leaving 3 bases between the germline ends. Looked up from germline, CDR1 is WNHNN and CDR2 is SYGVQD (reference sequence). This CDR3 contains 12 residues.

This sequence joins TRBV4-3 and TRBJ2-7, with 7 bases aligning to TRBD1. Unmatched junction bases numbered 4, after V lost 4 bases and J lost 1 base. Germline lookup yields CDR1 LGHNA and CDR2 YSLEER. The CDR3 runs to 14 residues. CDR3 sequence (DNA): TGCGCCAGCAGCCTGACAGGGCTATCCTACGAGCAGTACTTC. It yields the protein CASSLTGLSYEQYF.

The chain is built from TRBV28 and TRBJ1-1; 7 nucleotides match TRBD1. CDR3 length equals 12 residues. After removal of 6 bases from V and 11 bases from J, the junction contained 9 bases not matched to a gene. Per germline, CDR1 MDHEN and CDR2 SYDVKM. CDR3 in DNA: TGTGCCAGCAGCCGTGACAGGGTCGGGGCTTTCTTT. It yields the protein CASSRDRVGAFF. The full variable domain, completed using reference TRBV28 and TRBJ1-1, is DVKVTQSSRYLVKRTGEKVFLECVQDMDHENMFWYRQDPGLGLRLIYFSYDVKMKEKGDIPEGYSVSREKKERFSLILESASTNQTSMYLCASSRDRVGAFFGQGTRLTVV.

The genes are TRBV4-1 and TRBJ1-2, with D unresolved. There are 15 residues in the CDR3. Trimming took 2 bases from V and 1 from J, leaving 11 bases between them. Germline CDR1 is MGHRA and CDR2 is YSYEKL. The CDR3 region is CASSQFTTVNYGYTF. CDR3 DNA: TGCGCCAGCAGCCAATTCACGACGGTTAACTATGGCTACACCTTC.

V and J are TRBV5-4 and TRBJ1-1; D gene unclear. V was pared by 1 base and J by 5 bases, with 12 bases between. This CDR3 spans 14 amino acids. The germline V gene has CDR1 SGHNT and CDR2 YYREEE (reference sequence). The DNA for the CDR3 is TGTGCCAGCAGCTTGTTTACGGAGCAAACTGAAGCTTTCTTT. It encodes CASSLFTEQTEAFF.

The rearrangement joins TRBV5-1 to TRBJ2-3; a weak D match, TRBD1 (5 bases). CDR3 length equals 13 residues. CDR1 SGHRS and CDR2 YFSETQ come from the germline V gene. V shed 5 bases and J shed 1 base, with 8 bases lying between them. DNA for the CDR3: TGCGCCAGCAGGATGACAGGCACAGATACGCAGTATTTT. Translated: CASRMTGTDTQYF. Full variable domain (rest looked up from reference TRBV5-1 and TRBJ2-3): KAGVTQTPRYLIKTRGQQVTLSCSPISGHRSVSWYQQTPGQGLQFLFEYFSETQRNKGNFPGRFSGRQFSNSRSEMNVSTLELGDSALYLCASRMTGTDTQYFGPGTRLTVL.